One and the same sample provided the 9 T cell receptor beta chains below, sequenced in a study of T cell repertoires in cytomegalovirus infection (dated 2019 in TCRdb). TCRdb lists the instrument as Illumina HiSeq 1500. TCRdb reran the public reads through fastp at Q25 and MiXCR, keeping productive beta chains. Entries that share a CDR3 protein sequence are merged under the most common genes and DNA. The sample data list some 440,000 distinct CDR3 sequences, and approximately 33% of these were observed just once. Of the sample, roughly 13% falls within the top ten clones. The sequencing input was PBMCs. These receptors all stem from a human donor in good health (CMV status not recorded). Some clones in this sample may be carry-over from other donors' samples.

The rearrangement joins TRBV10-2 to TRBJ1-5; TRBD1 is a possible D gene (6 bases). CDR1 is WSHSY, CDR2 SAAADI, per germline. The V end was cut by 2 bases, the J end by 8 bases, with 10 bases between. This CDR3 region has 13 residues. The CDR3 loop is CASSEGGREPQHF. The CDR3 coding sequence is TGCGCCAGCAGTGAGGGGGGCCGGGAGCCCCAGCATTTT.

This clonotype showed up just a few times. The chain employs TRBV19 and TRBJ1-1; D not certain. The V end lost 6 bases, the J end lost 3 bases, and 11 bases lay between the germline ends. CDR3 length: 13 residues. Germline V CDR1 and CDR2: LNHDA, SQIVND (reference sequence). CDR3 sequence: CASSPLMDTEAFF. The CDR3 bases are TGTGCCAGTAGCCCTCTTATGGACACTGAAGCTTTCTTT.

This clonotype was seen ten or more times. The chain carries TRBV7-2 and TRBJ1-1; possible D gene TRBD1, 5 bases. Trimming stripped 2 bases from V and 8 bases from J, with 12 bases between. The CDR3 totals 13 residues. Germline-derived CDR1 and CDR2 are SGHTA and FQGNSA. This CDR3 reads CASSLKRGEEAFF. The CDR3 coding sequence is TGTGCCAGCAGCTTAAAGCGGGGCGAGGAAGCTTTCTTT.

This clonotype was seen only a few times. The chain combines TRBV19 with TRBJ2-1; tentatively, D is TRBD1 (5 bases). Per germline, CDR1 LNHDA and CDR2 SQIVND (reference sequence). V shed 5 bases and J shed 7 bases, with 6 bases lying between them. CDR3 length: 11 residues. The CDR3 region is CASSYRNEQFF. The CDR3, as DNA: TGTGCCAGTAGTTACAGGAATGAGCAGTTCTTC.

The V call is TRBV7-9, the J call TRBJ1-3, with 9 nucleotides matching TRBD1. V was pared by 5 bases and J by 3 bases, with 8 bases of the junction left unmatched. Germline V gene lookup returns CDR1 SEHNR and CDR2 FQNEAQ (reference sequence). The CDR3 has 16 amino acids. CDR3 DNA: TGTGCCAGCAGCGAACAACAGGGGGCTTTTGGAAACACCATATATTTT. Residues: CASSEQQGAFGNTIYF.

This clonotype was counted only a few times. The CDR3 nucleotides are TGTGCCAGCAGCAAGGGACAGGGAGCCGCTGGCTACACCTTC. Translated: CASSKGQGAAGYTF. The chain recombines TRBV7-2 with TRBJ1-2; TRBD1 matches 9 bases. The CDR3 is 14 amino acids. V was clipped by 5 bases and J by 7 bases; unmatched bases: 8. Germline CDR1 reads SGHTA; CDR2 reads FQGNSA.

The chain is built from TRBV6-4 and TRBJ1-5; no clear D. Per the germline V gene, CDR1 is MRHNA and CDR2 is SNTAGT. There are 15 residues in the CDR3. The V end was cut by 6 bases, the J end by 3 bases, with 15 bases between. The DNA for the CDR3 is TGTGCCAGCAGCTATAACAGAAAACACAATCAGCCCCAGCATTTT. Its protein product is CASSYNRKHNQPQHF.

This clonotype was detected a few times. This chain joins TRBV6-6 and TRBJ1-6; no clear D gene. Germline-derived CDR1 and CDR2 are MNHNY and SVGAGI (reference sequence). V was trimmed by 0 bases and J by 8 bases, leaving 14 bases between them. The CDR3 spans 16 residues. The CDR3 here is CASSYSFDLWDSPLHF. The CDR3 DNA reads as TGTGCCAGCAGTTACTCGTTCGATTTATGGGATTCACCCCTCCACTTT.

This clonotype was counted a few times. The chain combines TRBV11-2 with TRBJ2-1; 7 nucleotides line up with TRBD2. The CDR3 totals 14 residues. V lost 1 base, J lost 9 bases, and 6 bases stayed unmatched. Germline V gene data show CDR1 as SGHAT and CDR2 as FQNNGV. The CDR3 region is CASSLGREAGEQFF. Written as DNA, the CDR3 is TGTGCCAGCAGCTTAGGACGGGAGGCGGGTGAGCAGTTCTTC. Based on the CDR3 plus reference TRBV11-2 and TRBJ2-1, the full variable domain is EAGVAQSPRYKIIEKRQSVAFWCNPISGHATLYWYQQILGQGPKLLIQFQNNGVVDDSQLPKDRFSAERLKGVDSTLKIQPAKLEDSAVYLCASSLGREAGEQFFGPGTRLTVL.